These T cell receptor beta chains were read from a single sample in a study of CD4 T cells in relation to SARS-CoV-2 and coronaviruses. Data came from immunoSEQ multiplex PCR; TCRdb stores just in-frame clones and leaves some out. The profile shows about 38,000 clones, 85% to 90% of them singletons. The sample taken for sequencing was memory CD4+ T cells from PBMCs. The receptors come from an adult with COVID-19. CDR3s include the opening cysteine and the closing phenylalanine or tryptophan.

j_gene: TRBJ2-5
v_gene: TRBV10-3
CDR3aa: CAISELALAGGETQYF

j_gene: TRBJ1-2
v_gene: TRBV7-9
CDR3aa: CASSFWGGGYTF

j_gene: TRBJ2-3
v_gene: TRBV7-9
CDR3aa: CASSLGTSGPDTQYF

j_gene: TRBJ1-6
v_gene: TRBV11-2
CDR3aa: CASSPESSYNSPLHF

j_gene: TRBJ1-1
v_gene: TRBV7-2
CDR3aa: CASSLVAAGMNTEAFF

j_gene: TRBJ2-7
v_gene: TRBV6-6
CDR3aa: CASTLSGSRHEQYF

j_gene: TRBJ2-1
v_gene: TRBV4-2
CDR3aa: CASSRGAGGSNNEQFF

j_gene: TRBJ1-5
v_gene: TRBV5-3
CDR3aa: CARSFHQPQHF

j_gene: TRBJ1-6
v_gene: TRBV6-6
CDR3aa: CASSLRAVPSTRRVTPLHF

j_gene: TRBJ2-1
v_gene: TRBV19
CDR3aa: CASSIAGGKNNEQFF

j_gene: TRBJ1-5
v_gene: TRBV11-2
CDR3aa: CASSSSGLGYQPQHF

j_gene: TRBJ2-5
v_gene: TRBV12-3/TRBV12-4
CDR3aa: CASKTGSQETQYF

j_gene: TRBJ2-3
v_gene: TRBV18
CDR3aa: CASSPGQGAIDTQYF

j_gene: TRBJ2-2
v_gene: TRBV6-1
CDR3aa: CASSEGLAGNTGELFF

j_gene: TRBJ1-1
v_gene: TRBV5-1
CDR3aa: CASSSDGRSMGEAFF

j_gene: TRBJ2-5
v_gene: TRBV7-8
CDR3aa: CASSANLQGWETQYF

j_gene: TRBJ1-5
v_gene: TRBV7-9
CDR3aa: CASSPQGAGNQPQHF

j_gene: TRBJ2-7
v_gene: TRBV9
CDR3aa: CASSVGSYEQYF

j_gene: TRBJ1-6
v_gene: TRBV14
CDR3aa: CASSQAGGYSPLHF

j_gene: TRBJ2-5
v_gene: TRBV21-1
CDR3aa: CASSPLQTQYF

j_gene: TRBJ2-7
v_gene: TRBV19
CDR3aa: CASSRTGPYEQYF

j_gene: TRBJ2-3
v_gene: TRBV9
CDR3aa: CASSVDPDRERDTQYF

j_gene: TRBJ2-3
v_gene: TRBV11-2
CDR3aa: CASSLRAGTSTDTQYF

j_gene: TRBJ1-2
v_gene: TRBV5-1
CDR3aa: CASSLGGLDGYTF

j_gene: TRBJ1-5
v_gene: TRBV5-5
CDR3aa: CASSLVQPNQPQHF

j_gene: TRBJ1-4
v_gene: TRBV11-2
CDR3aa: CASSLGLNEKLFF

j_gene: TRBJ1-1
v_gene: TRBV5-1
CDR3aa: CASSLGTVGTEAFF

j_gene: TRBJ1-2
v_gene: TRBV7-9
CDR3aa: CASSLGQGFGYTF

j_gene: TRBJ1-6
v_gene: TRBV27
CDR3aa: CASSSGSPLHF

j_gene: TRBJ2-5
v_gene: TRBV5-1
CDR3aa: CASSLMTPTEETQYF

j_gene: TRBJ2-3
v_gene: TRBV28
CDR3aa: CASSLSSGGTDTQYF

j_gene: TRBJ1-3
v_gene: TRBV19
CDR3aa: CASSIVQGAAGNTIYF

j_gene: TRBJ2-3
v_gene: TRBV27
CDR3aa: CASSLRASGRTDTQYF

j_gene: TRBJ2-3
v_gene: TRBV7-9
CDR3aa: CASSRPSGESTDTQYF

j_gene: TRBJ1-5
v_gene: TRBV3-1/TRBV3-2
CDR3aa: CASSQDRGSNQPQHF

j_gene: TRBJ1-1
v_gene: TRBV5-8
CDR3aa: CASSLGLSFMNTEAFF

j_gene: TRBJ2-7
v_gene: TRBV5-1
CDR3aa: CASSPQGAVYEQYF

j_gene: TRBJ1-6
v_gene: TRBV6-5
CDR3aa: CASRLMSGRDSPLHF

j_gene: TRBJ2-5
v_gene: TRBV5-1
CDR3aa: CASGSENSEETQYF

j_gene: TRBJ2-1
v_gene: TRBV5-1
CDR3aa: CASSLGLAGSYNEQFF

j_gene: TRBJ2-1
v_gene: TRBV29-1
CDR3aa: CSVPGTGDSFQYNEQFF

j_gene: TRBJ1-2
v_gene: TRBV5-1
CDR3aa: CASQGIANYGYTF